Reported below is one TCR beta chain. Its target is not known. Germline assignment: CDR1 LNHDA and CDR2 SQIVND (reference sequence). This CDR3 is built from 15 residues. The junction had 8 bases not matched to a gene; V was cut back by 5 bases and J by 4 bases. The assay was immunoSEQ multiplex PCR, and TCRdb's table has in-frame clones only and misses some. Of 140,000 to 150,000 clones listed, around 90% are singletons. The data are from a study of T cell responses to AZD1222 COVID-19 vaccine. Study results and caveats: Just a handful of people given AZD1222 tested seropositive at baseline. Donors were largely white British and mainly female; clonal diversity was possibly underestimated. Every sample of the repertoires postdated the peak T cell response. CD4 TCRs linked to vaccination spanned spike, dominating at 160-218 and 743-854.

V is TRBV19 and J is TRBJ2-3; 8 positions agree with TRBD2. The origin of this receptor is an adult in good health. Sequences were derived from peripheral blood, sampled on day 0 of MenACWY control vaccination. The CDR3 is CASSSPGLGPDTQYF. In DNA form, the CDR3 reads TGTGCCAGTAGTTCGCCGGGACTAGGACCAGATACGCAGTATTTT.